One sample yielded the 21 T cell receptor beta chains listed below, sequenced in a study of blood T cell repertoires in COVID-19. Here immunoSEQ multiplex PCR was the method, and the copy in TCRdb shows in-frame clones only, minus some. Counted here are hundreds of thousands of clones, 83% occurring once; the ten biggest clones make up about 2.3%. Sequenced input: peripheral blood. The receptors shown here come from a woman aged 40 to 50 with active or convalescent COVID-19.

This chain joins TRBV4-1 and TRBJ1-5; TRBD1 might be the D (5 bases). V dropped 3 bases and J dropped 5 bases, with 8 bases sitting between them. Germline V gives CDR1 MGHRA, CDR2 YSYEKL. This CDR3 has 13 amino acids. CDR3 in DNA: TGCGCCAGCAGCCATTTAGGGGATCAGCCCCAGCATTTT. Protein: CASSHLGDQPQHF.

The table lists this clone with a count of one. The CDR3 here is CASSVEGQGAYNEQFF. As DNA, the CDR3 is TGTGCCAGCAGCGTCGAGGGGCAGGGGGCCTACAATGAGCAGTTCTTC. This chain uses TRBV9 with TRBJ2-1, with 7 positions matching TRBD1. J gave up 2 bases and V 2 bases, and 7 bases lay outside the gene matches. The germline V gene encodes CDR1 SGDLS and CDR2 YYNGEE. CDR3 length: 16 amino acids. Together with reference TRBV9 and TRBJ2-1, the CDR3 gives the full variable domain: DSGVTQTPKHLITATGQRVTLRCSPRSGDLSVYWYQQSLDQGLQFLIQYYNGEERAKGNILERFSAQQFPDLHSELNLSSLELGDSALYFCASSVEGQGAYNEQFFGPGTRLTVL.

The gene calls are TRBV7-8 and TRBJ1-2; 10 nucleotides align to TRBD1. This CDR3 is 15 amino acids long. Germline V lookup: CDR1 SGHVS, CDR2 FQNEAQ. Germline trimming cut 5 bases from V and 8 bases from J; bases unmatched to any gene: 11. This chain's CDR3 is CASSLTGTGVWGYTF. The CDR3 coding sequence is TGTGCCAGCAGCCTTACTGGGACAGGGGTTTGGGGCTACACCTTC.

The chain links TRBV20-1 to TRBJ2-7; the D is unclear. Trimming pared 3 bases from V and 2 bases from J, leaving 5 bases between. This CDR3 has 11 residues. Germline-derived CDR1 and CDR2 are DFQATT and SNEGSKA (reference sequence). The CDR3: CSASRAYEQYF. The CDR3, as DNA: TGCAGTGCTAGTCGAGCCTACGAGCAGTACTTC.

The chain links TRBV7-2 to TRBJ1-3; D is possibly TRBD1 (5 bases). The germline V and J ends were trimmed by 5 bases and 1 base, with 9 bases remaining between them. CDR3 length: 14 residues. Looked up from germline, CDR1 is SGHTA and CDR2 is FQGNSA. The CDR3 spells CASSRRGSGNTIYF. The DNA for the CDR3 is TGTGCCAGCAGCCGCCGGGGGTCTGGAAACACCATATATTTT.

Of note for this clone: The same CDR3 also results from other DNA sequences found in this sample. The chain couples TRBV6-5 to TRBJ2-7, with 9 bases lining up with TRBD2. The CDR3 runs to 15 residues. The V gene end was trimmed by 0 bases and the J gene end by 2 bases; junction bases not matched to a gene: 2. CDR1 and CDR2 (germline): MNHEY, SVGAGI. CDR3 DNA: TGTGCCAGCAGTTACTCGGCGGGAGGGACCTACGAGCAGTACTTC. This codes for CASSYSAGGTYEQYF.

V gene TRBV7-3 combines with J gene TRBJ2-1; D gene unclear. V was pared by 2 bases and J by 3 bases, with 8 bases between. CDR3 length equals 14 residues. From germline, CDR1 is SGHTA and CDR2 FQGTGA. CDR3 nucleotides: TGTGCCAGCAGCTTAGGTGCTAGCTACAATGAGCAGTTCTTC. Protein sequence: CASSLGASYNEQFF.

The V and J genes are TRBV2 and TRBJ2-3, with 10 bases lining up with TRBD1. CDR1 is SNHLY, CDR2 FYNNEI, per germline. Unmatched junction bases numbered 0, after V lost 6 bases and J lost 0 bases. The CDR3 spans 14 residues. The CDR3 is CASRDRGSTDTQYF. For the CDR3, the DNA is TGTGCCAGCAGGGACAGGGGGAGCACAGATACGCAGTATTTT. Filled out from reference TRBV2 and TRBJ2-3, the complete variable domain reads EPEVTQTPSHQVTQMGQEVILRCVPISNHLYFYWYRQILGQKVEFLVSFYNNEISEKSEIFDDQFSVERPDGSNFTLKIRSTKLEDSAMYFCASRDRGSTDTQYFGPGTRLTVL.

This clone was observed many times. The chain joins TRBV24-1 to TRBJ1-5, with D possibly being TRBD1 (6 bases). The CDR3 loop spans 17 amino acids. The germline V and J ends were trimmed by 3 bases and 0 bases, with 14 bases remaining between them. Germline V CDR1 and CDR2: KGHDR, SFDVKD. In nucleotides, the CDR3 is TGTGCCACCAGTGATACGCGGACAGCAAATAGCAATCAGCCCCAGCATTTT. Encoded protein: CATSDTRTANSNQPQHF.

DNA of the CDR3: TGTGCCACGAGTACGTCTTCGGGCGGACTACCCTACGAGCAGTACTTC. It yields the protein CATSTSSGGLPYEQYF. The chain uses TRBV6-6 and TRBJ2-7; D perhaps matches TRBD2 (6 bases). Per germline, CDR1 MNHNY and CDR2 SVGAGI (reference sequence). This CDR3 has 16 amino acids. V lost 10 bases, J lost 2 bases, and 24 bases lay in between.

The chain uses TRBV12-3 or TRBV12-4 and TRBJ1-1, with TRBD1 matching over 7 bases. The V gene end was trimmed by 8 bases and the J gene end by 3 bases; junction bases not matched to a gene: 6. CDR3 length: 13 amino acids. The DNA for the CDR3 is TGTGCCAGCGTCGGCAGGGGGTACACTGAAGCTTTCTTT. It encodes CASVGRGYTEAFF.

The V call is TRBV6-2 or TRBV6-3, the J call TRBJ2-3, with a tentative D call TRBD1 (5 bases). The V gene's germline CDR1 is MNHEY and CDR2 SVGEGT. Trimming removed 5 bases from V and 0 bases from J, with 12 bases in between. The CDR3 covers 15 residues. The CDR3, as DNA: TGTGCCAGCAGTCAAAGGGGTTCAAGCACAGATACGCAGTATTTT. Encoded protein: CASSQRGSSTDTQYF.

The rearrangement uses TRBV7-2 and TRBJ2-1; TRBD2 agrees at 10 bases. The V gene's germline CDR1 is SGHTA and CDR2 FQGNSA. The CDR3 has 15 amino acids. Trimming took 8 bases from V and 9 from J; bases not matched to a gene: 13. The CDR3 sequence: CASSLSSGSPSEQFF. The CDR3 DNA follows: TGTGCCAGCTCCCTCTCTAGCGGGAGCCCATCTGAGCAGTTCTTC.

The V and J genes are TRBV10-1 and TRBJ2-5, with 7 bases aligning to TRBD2. Germline-derived CDR1 and CDR2 are WNHNN and SYGVQD (reference sequence). The junction had 23 bases not matched to a gene; V was cut back by 3 bases and J by 4 bases. This CDR3 has 20 amino acids. The CDR3 protein is CASSDGEKNPERGPLETQYF. CDR3 in DNA: TGCGCCAGCAGTGATGGGGAGAAAAACCCAGAGCGGGGCCCGCTAGAGACCCAGTACTTC.

V gene TRBV7-2 combines with J gene TRBJ1-4, with TRBD1 matching 9 bases. The CDR3 consists of 14 residues. Germline CDR1 SGHTA, CDR2 FQGNSA. V shed 4 bases and J 8 bases; nucleotides not matched to a gene: 5. In DNA form, the CDR3 reads TGTGCCAGCAGCTGGGACAGGGCGAACGAAAAACTGTTTTTT. Translated: CASSWDRANEKLFF.

This chain links TRBV3-1 (or the pseudogene TRBV3-2) with TRBJ2-7; 9 bases agree with TRBD1. This CDR3 region has 17 residues. Germline V lookup: CDR1 LGHDT, CDR2 YNNKEL (reference sequence). V lost 3 bases, J lost 0 bases, and 9 bases stayed unmatched. CDR3 residues: CASSQAMGTGSSYEQYF. In DNA, the CDR3 is TGTGCCAGCAGCCAGGCCATGGGGACAGGGAGCTCCTACGAGCAGTACTTC.

This clone appeared a few times. The V call is TRBV28, the J call TRBJ2-7; perhaps TRBD1 as D (6 bases). The V end was cut by 7 bases, the J end by 3 bases, with 16 bases between. The CDR3 is made up of 14 amino acids. In germline, CDR1 is MDHEN, CDR2 SYDVKM. DNA for the CDR3: TGTGCCAGCACCGAATCGGACAGCGTCTACGAGCAGTACTTC. It encodes CASTESDSVYEQYF.

This clone was seen only a few times. The chain joins TRBV19 to TRBJ1-2, with 8 nucleotides matching TRBD1. This CDR3 has 15 residues. Unmatched junction bases numbered 6, after V lost 1 base and J lost 5 bases. The V gene's germline CDR1 is LNHDA and CDR2 SQIVND (reference sequence). The CDR3 region is CASSIASDREYGYTF. The CDR3 bases are TGTGCCAGTAGTATAGCATCGGACAGGGAGTATGGCTACACCTTC.

The V call is TRBV7-2, the J call TRBJ2-2; a weak D match, TRBD1 (5 bases). V lost 1 base to trimming and J lost 4 bases, with 10 bases between them. This CDR3 is 15 amino acids long. Per germline, CDR1 SGHTA and CDR2 FQGNSA. The CDR3 protein is CASSLGQGITGELFF. CDR3 DNA sequence: TGTGCCAGCAGCTTAGGTCAGGGAATCACCGGGGAGCTGTTTTTT.

This clone was seen once. The gene calls are TRBV19 and TRBJ2-7, with TRBD2 matching over 8 bases. CDR1 LNHDA and CDR2 SQIVND come from the germline V gene (reference sequence). This CDR3 comprises 15 residues. V was pared by 5 bases and J by 4 bases, with 10 bases of the junction left unmatched. The CDR3 loop reads CASSPFGGGQYEQYF. The CDR3 DNA follows: TGTGCCAGTAGTCCTTTCGGGGGGGGGCAGTACGAGCAGTACTTC.

The chain links TRBV30 to TRBJ1-1; 7 positions agree with TRBD1. V lost 2 bases to trimming and J lost 0 bases; unmatched junction nucleotides: 3. CDR1 is GTSNPN and CDR2 is SVGIG in the germline V gene (reference sequence). The CDR3 has 14 residues. The CDR3 DNA sequence: TGTGCCTGGAGTTCAGGGACAGTGAACACTGAAGCTTTCTTT. Translating it yields CAWSSGTVNTEAFF.